This TCR beta chain was identified during a study of memory CD4+ T cells and cytomegalovirus serostatus. The CDR3 covers 16 residues. Germline assignment: CDR1 SGHTA and CDR2 FQGTGA. The ends lost 5 bases at V and 1 base at J; junction bases unmatched: 1. The sort gate was single viable CD3+CD4+CD8-CD45RO+ cells for memory CD4+ T cells. TCRdb's copy holds only in-frame clones and misses some; the assay was immunoSEQ multiplex PCR. The sample holds approximately 46,000 clones; around four fifths are singletons and the top ten take 0.61%. The J gene is TRBJ2-3, the V gene TRBV7-3; TRBD2 matches 15 bases. This TCR was sampled from an adult in good health and CMV-seronegative. Specimen: memory CD4+ T cells from blood. The CDR3 reads CASSRTSGGGTDTQYF. CDR3 nucleotide sequence: TGTGCCAGCAGCCGGACTAGCGGGGGGGGCACAGATACGCAGTATTTT.